This TCR beta chain was sequenced in a study of T cells in Graves' hyperthyroidism and ophthalmopathy. Notes on the study in general: Ophthalmopathy was model-predicted a median about six months pre-onset. Most thyroid clonotypes with frequency above 0.001 were detected in blood.

This clonotype was detected many times. Its cognate antigen is unknown. Clinical symptoms, serum thyroxine and TRAb, thyroid ultrasound and orbital computed tomography together formed the diagnostic basis. It was 8 to 10 ml of fresh peripheral blood that supplied the PBMCs. Amplified TCR beta CDR3 regions derived from RNA transcripts. An initial round of RT-PCR targeting the TCR CDR3 relied on the HTBI primer set. TCRdb processed the multiplex PCR reads anew with MiXCR; each CDR3 protein has one entry. The sample contains roughly 350,000 distinct CDR3 sequences, roughly 13% of which appear only once. CDR1 DFQATT and CDR2 SNEGSKA come from the germline V gene (reference sequence). V was cut by 3 bases and J by 1 base, with 14 bases left in between. CDR3 length: 15 amino acids.

This TCR came from a woman in her thirties or forties with Graves' ophthalmopathy. The chain recombines TRBV20-1 with TRBJ2-3, with unresolved D. The sequenced sample consisted of blood. Here the CDR3 reads CSARRRAAGTDTQYF. In DNA form, the CDR3 reads TGCAGTGCTAGGCGTAGGGCGGCCGGCACAGATACGCAGTATTTT.